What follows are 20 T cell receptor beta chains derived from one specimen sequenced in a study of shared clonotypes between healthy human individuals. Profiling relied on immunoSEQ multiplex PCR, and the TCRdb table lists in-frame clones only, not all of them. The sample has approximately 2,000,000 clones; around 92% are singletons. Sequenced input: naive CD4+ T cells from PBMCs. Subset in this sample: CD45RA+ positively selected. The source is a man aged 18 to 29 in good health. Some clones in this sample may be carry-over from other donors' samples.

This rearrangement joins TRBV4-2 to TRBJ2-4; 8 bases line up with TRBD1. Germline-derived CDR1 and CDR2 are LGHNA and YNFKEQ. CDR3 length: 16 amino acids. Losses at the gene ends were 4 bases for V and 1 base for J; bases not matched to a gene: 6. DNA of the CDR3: TGTGCCAGCAGCCTGGACAGGGAACGGGCCAAAAACATTCAGTACTTC. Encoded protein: CASSLDRERAKNIQYF.

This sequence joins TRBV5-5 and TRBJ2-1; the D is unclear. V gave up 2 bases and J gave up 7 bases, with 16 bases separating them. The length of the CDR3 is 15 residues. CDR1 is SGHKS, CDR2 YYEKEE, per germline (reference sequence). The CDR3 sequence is CASSLNQAVGNEQFF. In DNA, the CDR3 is TGTGCCAGCAGCTTAAACCAGGCGGTTGGAAATGAGCAGTTCTTC.

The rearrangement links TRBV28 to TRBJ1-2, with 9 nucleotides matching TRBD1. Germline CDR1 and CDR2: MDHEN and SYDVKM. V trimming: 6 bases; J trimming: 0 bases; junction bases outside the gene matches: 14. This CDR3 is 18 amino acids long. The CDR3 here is CASSSGQGTDGANYGYTF. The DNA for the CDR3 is TGTGCCAGCAGCTCGGGACAGGGAACCGACGGGGCTAACTATGGCTACACCTTC.

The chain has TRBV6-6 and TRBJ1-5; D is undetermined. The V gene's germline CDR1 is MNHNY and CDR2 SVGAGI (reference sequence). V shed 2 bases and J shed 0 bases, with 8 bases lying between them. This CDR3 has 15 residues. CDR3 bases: TGTGCCAGCAGTTACACGGGCGATAGCAATCAGCCCCAGCATTTT. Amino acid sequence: CASSYTGDSNQPQHF.

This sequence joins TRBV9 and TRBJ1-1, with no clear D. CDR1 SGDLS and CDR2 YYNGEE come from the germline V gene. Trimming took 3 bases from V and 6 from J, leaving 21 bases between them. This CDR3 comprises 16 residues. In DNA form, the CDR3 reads TGTGCCAGCAGCGCAGGCCCCCCACTTCGCGGAGCTGAAGCTTTCTTT. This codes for CASSAGPPLRGAEAFF. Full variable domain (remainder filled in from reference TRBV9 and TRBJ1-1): DSGVTQTPKHLITATGQRVTLRCSPRSGDLSVYWYQQSLDQGLQFLIQYYNGEERAKGNILERFSAQQFPDLHSELNLSSLELGDSALYFCASSAGPPLRGAEAFFGQGTRLTVV.

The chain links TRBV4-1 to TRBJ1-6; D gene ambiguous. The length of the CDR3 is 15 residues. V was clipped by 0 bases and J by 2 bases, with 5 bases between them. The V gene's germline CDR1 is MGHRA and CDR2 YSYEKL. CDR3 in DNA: TGCGCCAGCAGCCAAGATGGTCCCTATAATTCACCCCTCCACTTT. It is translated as CASSQDGPYNSPLHF.

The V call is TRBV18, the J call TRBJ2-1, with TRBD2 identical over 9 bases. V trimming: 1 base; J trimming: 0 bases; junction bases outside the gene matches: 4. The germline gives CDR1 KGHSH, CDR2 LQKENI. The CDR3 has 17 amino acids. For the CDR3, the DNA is TGTGCCAGCTCACCACTCCTAGCGGGGAACTCCTACAATGAGCAGTTCTTC. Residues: CASSPLLAGNSYNEQFF.

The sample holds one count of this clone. Here the CDR3 reads CASSYEGAAGYTF. CDR3 bases: TGTGCCAGCAGTTACGAGGGGGCGGCTGGCTACACCTTC. The chain links TRBV6-5 to TRBJ1-2, with 7 nucleotides matching TRBD1. Unmatched junction bases numbered 4, after V lost 2 bases and J lost 7 bases. Germline CDR1 and CDR2: MNHEY and SVGAGI. The CDR3 loop spans 13 amino acids.

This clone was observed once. CDR3 region: CAWSPGQGIVWSNQPQHF. CDR3 nucleotide sequence: TGTGCCTGGAGTCCGGGACAGGGAATTGTCTGGAGCAATCAGCCCCAGCATTTT. The chain joins TRBV30 to TRBJ1-5; 9 bases agree with TRBD1. Losses at the gene ends were 2 bases for V and 1 base for J; bases not matched to a gene: 12. The CDR3 sequence is 18 residues long. The germline V gene has CDR1 GTSNPN and CDR2 SVGIG (reference sequence).

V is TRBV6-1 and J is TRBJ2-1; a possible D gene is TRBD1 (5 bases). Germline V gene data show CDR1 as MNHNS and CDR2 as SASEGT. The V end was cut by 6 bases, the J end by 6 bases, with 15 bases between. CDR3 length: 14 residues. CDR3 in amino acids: CASSLDTIINEQFF. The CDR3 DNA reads TGTGCCAGCAGCCTGGACACCATTATCAATGAGCAGTTCTTC.

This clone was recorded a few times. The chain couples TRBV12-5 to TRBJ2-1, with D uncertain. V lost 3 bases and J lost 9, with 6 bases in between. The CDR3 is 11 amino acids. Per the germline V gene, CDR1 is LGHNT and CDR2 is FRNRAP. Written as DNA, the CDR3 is TGTGCTAGTGGTTTCGGTGGTGAGCAGTTCTTC. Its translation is CASGFGGEQFF.

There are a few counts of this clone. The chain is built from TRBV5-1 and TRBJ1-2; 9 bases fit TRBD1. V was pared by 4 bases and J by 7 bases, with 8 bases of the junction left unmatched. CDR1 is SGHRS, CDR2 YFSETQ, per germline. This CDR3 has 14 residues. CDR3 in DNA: TGCGCCAGCAGCCCAGGGACAGGGCGGACTGGCTACACCTTC. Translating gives CASSPGTGRTGYTF.

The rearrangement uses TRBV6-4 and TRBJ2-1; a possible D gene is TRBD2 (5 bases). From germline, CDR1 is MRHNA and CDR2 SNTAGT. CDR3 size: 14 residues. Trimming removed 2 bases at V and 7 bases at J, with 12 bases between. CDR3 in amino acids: CASSDRGLGNEQFF. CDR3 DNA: TGTGCCAGCAGTGACCGAGGGCTAGGGAATGAGCAGTTCTTC.

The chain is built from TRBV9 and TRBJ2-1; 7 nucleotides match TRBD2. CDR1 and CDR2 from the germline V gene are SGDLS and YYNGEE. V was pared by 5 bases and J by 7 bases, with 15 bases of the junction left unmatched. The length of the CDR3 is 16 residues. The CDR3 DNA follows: TGTGCCAGCAGTCCCCATGGGAGCGGGACTTGGAATGAGCAGTTCTTC. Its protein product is CASSPHGSGTWNEQFF.

As DNA, the CDR3 is TGTGCCAGCAGCTCAAGGACAGGGTGGTATGACTATGGCTACACCTTC. Residues: CASSSRTGWYDYGYTF. The genes are TRBV7-8 and TRBJ1-2; 8 bases fit TRBD1. The CDR3 spans 16 residues. The ends lost 4 bases at V and 3 bases at J; junction bases unmatched: 10. CDR1 and CDR2 from the germline V gene are SGHVS and FQNEAQ.

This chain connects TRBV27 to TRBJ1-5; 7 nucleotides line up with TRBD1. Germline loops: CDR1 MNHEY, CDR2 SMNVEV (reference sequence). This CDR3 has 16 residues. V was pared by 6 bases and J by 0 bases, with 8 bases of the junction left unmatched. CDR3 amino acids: CASSRQGRRSNQPQHF. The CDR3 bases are TGTGCCAGCAGCCGACAGGGCCGACGTAGCAATCAGCCCCAGCATTTT.

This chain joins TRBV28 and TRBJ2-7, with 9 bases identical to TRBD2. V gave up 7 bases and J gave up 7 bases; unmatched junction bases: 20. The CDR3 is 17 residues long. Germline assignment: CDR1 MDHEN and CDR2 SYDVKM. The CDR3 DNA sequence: TGTGCCAGCACCCCTTTGTTGGGCGGGAGGGCCTCGGGAGAGCAGTACTTC. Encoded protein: CASTPLLGGRASGEQYF.

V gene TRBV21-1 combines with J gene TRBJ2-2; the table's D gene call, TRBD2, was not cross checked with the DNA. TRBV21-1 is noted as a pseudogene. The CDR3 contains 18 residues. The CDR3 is CASSTQNFSGSCTGELFF. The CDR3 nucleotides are TGTGCCAGCAGCACCCAGAATTTTAGCGGGAGCTGCACCGGGGAGCTGTTTTTT.

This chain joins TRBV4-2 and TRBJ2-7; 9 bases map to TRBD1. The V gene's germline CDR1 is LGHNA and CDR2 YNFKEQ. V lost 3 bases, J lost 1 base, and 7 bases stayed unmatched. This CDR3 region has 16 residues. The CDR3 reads CASSHVTGGNSYEQYF. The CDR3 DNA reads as TGTGCCAGCAGCCACGTAACAGGGGGCAATTCCTACGAGCAGTACTTC.

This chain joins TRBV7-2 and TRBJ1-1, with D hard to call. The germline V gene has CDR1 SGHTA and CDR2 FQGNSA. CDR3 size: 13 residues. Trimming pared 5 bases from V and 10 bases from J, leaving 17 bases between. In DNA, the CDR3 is TGTGCCAGCAGCACCGAGGGCACCCGCGGAGCTTTCTTT. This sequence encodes CASSTEGTRGAFF.